The source of this T cell receptor (beta chain) is a study of blood T cell repertoires in COVID-19. Study at large: Nucleic acid was either cDNA or gDNA, and it came from T cells, B-cell-depleted T cells, or PBMCs.

This clone showed up just once. Sequencing used immunoSEQ multiplex PCR; TCRdb keeps in-frame clones, though not all of them. The sample holds about 140,000 clones, about 89% seen once. V was pared by 7 bases and J by 3 bases, with 19 bases between. The germline CDR1 and CDR2 sequences are SNHLY and FYNNEI. This CDR3 is 16 amino acids long. Material: peripheral blood. The chain links TRBV2 to TRBJ2-1, with D perhaps matching TRBD1 (5 bases). The clonotype comes from a middle-aged man with active COVID-19. The CDR3 sequence is CASNMGLGLIYNEQFF. CDR3 bases: TGTGCCAGCAATATGGGGCTTGGGCTTATCTACAATGAGCAGTTCTTC.